This entry lists 9 T cell receptor beta chains sequenced from one sample in a study of blood T cell repertoires in COVID-19. Method: immunoSEQ multiplex PCR; TCRdb's copy keeps in-frame clones and lacks some. Of roughly 13,000 clones in the sample, 80% to 90% were seen once. Sequenced sample: peripheral blood. These receptors were obtained from a man older than 75 with acute or convalescent COVID-19.

The table lists this clone with a count of one. At one boundary the junction diverges from the germline segment, which might be a read error. The genes are TRBV6-5 and TRBJ1-4; TRBD1 is a possible D gene (5 bases). This CDR3 contains 13 residues. CDR1 MNHEY and CDR2 SVGAGI come from the germline V gene. The CDR3 nucleotides are TGTGCCAGCAGTCCCTTGGGCGGGGCTCCCCCTAATTTT. It encodes CASSPLGGAPPNF.

This clone was detected a few times. J is TRBJ2-1 and V is TRBV5-1; 8 bases are a match to TRBD2. J gave up 4 bases and V 4 bases, and 13 bases lay outside the gene matches. This CDR3 contains 17 residues. Looked up from germline, CDR1 is SGHRS and CDR2 is YFSETQ. The CDR3 DNA reads as TGCGCCAGCAGCCCGGCGTCAGGACTAGCAACTTACAATGAGCAGTTCTTC. Translated: CASSPASGLATYNEQFF.

The V and J genes are TRBV6-5 and TRBJ2-7; perhaps TRBD1 as D (5 bases). The CDR3 totals 14 residues. Germline V gives CDR1 MNHEY, CDR2 SVGAGI. V was shortened by 6 bases and J by 3 bases, with 15 bases between the two germline ends. The DNA for the CDR3 is TGTGCCAGCAGGCGGACAACTCCGGACTACGAGCAGTACTTC. As protein: CASRRTTPDYEQYF.

The chain couples TRBV27 to TRBJ1-2; 8 bases match TRBD1. V shed 6 bases, J shed 4 bases, and the junction held 7 bases outside the gene matches. Germline V gene sequence: CDR1 MNHEY, CDR2 SMNVEV (reference sequence). The CDR3 is made up of 14 amino acids. This CDR3 reads CASSRDRTVYGYTF. The CDR3 nucleotides are TGTGCCAGCAGCCGGGACAGGACCGTCTATGGCTACACCTTC.

The gene calls are TRBV5-1 and TRBJ2-7; 13 bases are a match to TRBD2. Trimming cost V 2 bases and J 5 bases; bases outside gene matches: 4. The germline gives CDR1 SGHRS, CDR2 YFSETQ. The CDR3 contains 15 residues. The CDR3 is CASSLLGTSGNEQYF. The DNA for the CDR3 is TGCGCCAGCAGCTTACTCGGGACTAGCGGGAACGAGCAGTACTTC.

This chain connects TRBV12-3 or TRBV12-4 to TRBJ1-2; 8 nucleotides agree with TRBD1. With 7 bases clipped from V and 3 bases from J, the junction kept 4 bases outside the gene matches. The CDR3 runs to 13 residues. Here the CDR3 reads CASTLQGDYGYTF. The CDR3 DNA reads as TGTGCCAGCACGCTACAGGGGGACTATGGCTACACCTTC.

This chain connects TRBV9 to TRBJ1-3; D is perhaps TRBD1 (6 bases). CDR1 SGDLS and CDR2 YYNGEE come from the germline V gene. The germline V and J ends were trimmed by 2 bases and 4 bases, with 13 bases remaining between them. This CDR3 contains 15 residues. The CDR3: CASSVNEGTGNTIYF. CDR3 coding DNA: TGTGCCAGCAGCGTTAATGAGGGGACAGGAAACACCATATATTTT.

This clone was observed a handful of times. This sequence joins TRBV5-1 and TRBJ2-7, with D perhaps TRBD1 (5 bases). CDR1 is SGHRS and CDR2 is YFSETQ in the germline V gene. CDR3 length: 12 amino acids. Trimming cost V 2 bases and J 5 bases, with 8 bases left between them. This chain's CDR3 is CASSLLGDEQYF. CDR3 DNA: TGCGCCAGCAGCTTATTAGGGGACGAGCAGTACTTC. The full variable domain, with the rest looked up from reference TRBV5-1 and TRBJ2-7, is KAGVTQTPRYLIKTRGQQVTLSCSPISGHRSVSWYQQTPGQGLQFLFEYFSETQRNKGNFPGRFSGRQFSNSRSEMNVSTLELGDSALYLCASSLLGDEQYFGPGTRLTVT.

This chain joins TRBV7-2 and TRBJ2-2; D is ambiguous. V was pared by 6 bases and J by 0 bases, with 5 bases between. CDR3 size: 13 residues. Germline V gene lookup returns CDR1 SGHTA and CDR2 FQGNSA. In nucleotides, the CDR3 is TGTGCCAGCAGGACACCGAACACCGGGGAGCTGTTTTTT. This encodes CASRTPNTGELFF.